This TCR beta chain was identified in a study of T cells in Graves' hyperthyroidism and ophthalmopathy. Overall study: Before treatment of any kind, peripheral blood was taken at initial diagnosis.

The CDR3 length is 16 residues. The V end was cut by 5 bases, the J end by 2 bases, with 19 bases between. Per the germline V gene, CDR1 is SEHNR and CDR2 is FQNEAQ (reference sequence). TCR beta CDR3 sequences were amplified from RNA transcripts. The HTBI set primed first-round TCR CDR3 RT-PCR. MiXCR was run by TCRdb on the multiplex PCR reads, yielding one entry per CDR3 protein. Among 600,000 to 650,000 distinct CDR3 sequences listed, less than 25% were seen once. This clonotype occurred many times. V gene TRBV7-9 combines with J gene TRBJ2-7; D assignment may be TRBD1 or TRBD2 (5 bases each). The sample consisted of blood. This clonotype was sampled from a man aged 25-45 years with Graves' ophthalmopathy. In DNA form, the CDR3 reads TGTGCCAGCAGCGCCCTTGGGACCAACCGAACCTACGAGCAGTACTTC. Translated, it gives CASSALGTNRTYEQYF.